The sequence of this T cell receptor beta chain was determined in a study of T cell repertoires in cytomegalovirus infection (dated by TCRdb to the late 2010s). Background for the entire study: Donor HLA type was relevant to the analysis, because carriage of CMV infection together with the matching HLA type was indicated by public TCR beta signatures. Broad study findings and their caveats: Cumulative frequency of public TCR beta family members discriminated carriers of CMV infection plus the relevant HLA type in this cohort and an independent approximately 370-donor cohort. The ex vivo response was dominated by HLA-C-restricted CMV-specific TCR beta clonotypes, which also provided the single most frequent clonotype in two of eight donors.

For sequencing, an Illumina HiSeq 1500 was employed. TCRdb trimmed public reads at Q25 via fastp, called clones via MiXCR and kept in-frame beta chains. Under each unique CDR3 protein, matching rows form one entry showing the most common genes and DNA. Recorded for this sample are more than 650,000 distinct CDR3 sequences; 35% of them occurred a single time. In total, the top ten clones hold 2.5% to 3.5% of the sample. Reading from cysteine to phenylalanine, the CDR3 counts 17 amino acids. Only the CDR3 portion is preserved as DNA: 51 bases, with reading frame beginning at the first base. The germline V gene yields MDHEN for CDR1 and SYDVKM for CDR2. Trimming leaves V shorter by 5 bases and J shorter by 7 bases, with the junction holding 12 bases beyond the gene matches. As to this clonotype: No antigen is known for it. No qualities accompany the bases; no much larger clone lies one base away.

The chain links TRBV28 with TRBJ2-1; TRBD2 fits 12 bases in the junction. This TCR was sampled from a human donor in good health (CMV status not recorded). Some clones in this sample may be carry-over from other donors' samples. What was sequenced was PBMCs. The nucleotide sequence is given as TGTGCCAGCAGTACCTTCGGGACTAGCGGGTTCGAAAATGAGCAGTTCTTC. The translation is CASSTFGTSGFENEQFF.